Sequencing of this T cell receptor (beta chain) was carried out in a study of blood T cell repertoires in COVID-19. The overall study: Both acute and convalescent COVID-19 samples were obtained from the United States, Italy and Spain.

Participants were aged about 18 to 89 years from 24 US areas. Per the authors' pipeline: Amplification from reference gene primers served as the basis for estimated nucleated cell counts. The method was immunoSEQ multiplex PCR; TCRdb's version includes in-frame clones alone and lacks a portion of them. Clonal size and the V and J genes are those of that table, whereas D and trimming came from the DNA. The table shows about 250,000 clones, with 85% to 90% occurring only once. The clonotype was recovered from a man aged 40-49 years who had recovered from COVID-19. Sequencing input: PBMCs or T cells enriched from blood (not recorded which).

The CDR3: CSVARTSGNEQFF. The CDR3 region has the DNA TGCAGCGTTGCGAGGACTAGCGGCAATGAGCAGTTCTTC. The chain employs TRBV29-1 and TRBJ2-1, with TRBD2 identical over 10 bases. Germline V lookup: CDR1 SQVTM, CDR2 ANQGSEA. V was pared by 4 bases and J by 6 bases, with 3 bases of the junction left unmatched. CDR3 length: 13 residues.